The clone carrying this T cell receptor beta chain turned up a few times. Its matching antigen is unknown. This entry comes from a study of CD8 T cells in ankylosing spondylitis. Study-wide points: Ankylosing spondylitis blood appeared to be characterized by a TCR beta motif of several highly homologous variants. The study looked at matched synovial fluid samples from ankylosing spondylitis patients. Disease-linked clones were reported to be significantly enriched there.

Using quantitative 5'-RACE with molecular barcodes, the authors made TCR beta libraries. In TCRdb, the 5' RACE reads were re-called with MiXCR into one record per CDR3 protein. The sample consists of approximately 440,000 distinct CDR3 sequences, approximately 17% of them appearing once. This CDR3 has 13 residues. Trimming pared 3 bases from V and 2 bases from J, leaving 10 bases between. Per germline, CDR1 SQVTM and CDR2 ANQGSEA. Sequenced: blood, either unsorted or a sorted T cell fraction (not recorded which). The chain is built from TRBV29-1 and TRBJ1-1; D not resolved. This receptor was taken from a male donor with ankylosing spondylitis. The DNA of the CDR3 is TGCAGCGTTGAGAAGACACTTAACACTGAAGCTTTCTTT. Amino acid sequence: CSVEKTLNTEAFF.